A single sample is the source of the 22 T cell receptor beta chains below, sequenced in a study of graft-versus-host responses after intestinal transplantation. Assay used: immunoSEQ multiplex PCR; TCRdb lists only in-frame clones, some missing. In the table there are 80,000 to 100,000 clones, roughly four fifths of which are singletons. The antigens these receptors bind are not known. The material was unstimulated CD8+ T cells sorted from spleen or lymph node cells, obtained before intestinal transplant. These receptors were obtained from a human donor who received an intestinal transplant.

As for this clone: In the same sample, other DNA sequences code for this CDR3. The chain links TRBV6-1 to TRBJ2-2; D might be TRBD2 (5 bases). Trimming took off 4 bases at V and 9 bases at J, with 6 bases between the two ends. Germline CDR1 is MNHNS and CDR2 is SASEGT. The CDR3 totals 11 residues. The CDR3 sequence is CASSAGWELFF. The CDR3 DNA is TGTGCCAGCAGTGCGGGGTGGGAGCTGTTTTTT.

V usage is TRBV28 and J usage is TRBJ2-7; 7 nucleotides agree with TRBD1. Germline CDR1 MDHEN, CDR2 SYDVKM. The length of the CDR3 is 14 residues. V shed 4 bases and J 0 bases; nucleotides not matched to a gene: 3. CDR3 sequence (DNA): TGTGCCAGCAGTTACGGACAGGACTCCTACGAGCAGTACTTC. Translated: CASSYGQDSYEQYF.

The chain carries TRBV11-1 and TRBJ2-1; 12 nucleotides match TRBD2. The CDR3 totals 17 residues. Germline CDR1 is SGHAT and CDR2 is FQDESV (reference sequence). Trimming removed 3 bases from V and 5 bases from J; junction bases left unmatched: 8. DNA for the CDR3: TGTGCCAGCAGCTTTCTAGCGGGAGGGCCTGTGAACAATGAGCAGTTCTTC. Its protein product is CASSFLAGGPVNNEQFF.

This clone was picked up a small number of times. The gene calls are TRBV5-1 and TRBJ2-1, with TRBD2 identical over 12 bases. Germline CDR1 SGHRS, CDR2 YFSETQ. CDR3 length: 17 amino acids. With V trimmed by 1 base and J by 2 bases, 4 bases remained unmatched. CDR3 in DNA: TGCGCCAGCAGCTTGTTGGCTAGCGGGGGGGCCTACAATGAGCAGTTCTTC. Residues: CASSLLASGGAYNEQFF.

DNA of the CDR3: TGTGCCAGCAGTTTGATGAGGAACACCGGGGAGCTGTTTTTT. Translating it yields CASSLMRNTGELFF. The V call is TRBV2, the J call TRBJ2-2, with D uncertain. Per the germline V gene, CDR1 is SNHLY and CDR2 is FYNNEI. The V end lost 5 bases, the J end lost 1 base, and 8 bases lay between the germline ends. The CDR3 covers 14 residues.

The V call is TRBV19, the J call TRBJ2-7; D is unclear. The CDR3 has 11 residues. Trimming stripped 4 bases from V and 5 bases from J, with 6 bases between. The germline V gene encodes CDR1 LNHDA and CDR2 SQIVND (reference sequence). CDR3 sequence (DNA): TGTGCCAGTAGTAGGAGTCACGAGCAGTACTTC. Translating it yields CASSRSHEQYF. The full variable domain, in which reference TRBV19 and TRBJ2-7 provide the parts outside the CDR3, is DGGITQSPKYLFRKEGQNVTLSCEQNLNHDAMYWYRQDPGQGLRLIYYSQIVNDFQKGDIAEGYSVSREKKESFPLTVTSAQKNPTAFYLCASSRSHEQYFGPGTRLTVT.

The rearrangement joins TRBV5-6 to TRBJ1-5; a weak D match, TRBD1 (6 bases). The germline V gene encodes CDR1 SGHDT and CDR2 YYEEEE. The CDR3 length is 14 residues. V lost 5 bases, J lost 7 bases, and 16 bases lay in between. The CDR3 DNA sequence: TGTGCCAGCAGTCATTCAGGGGAAGGACAGCCCCAGCATTTT. Translation: CASSHSGEGQPQHF.

The rearrangement uses TRBV28 and TRBJ2-3, with TRBD1 as a possible D gene (5 bases). The CDR3 length is 11 residues. The germline V and J ends were trimmed by 6 bases and 4 bases, with 5 bases remaining between them. Germline CDR1 reads MDHEN; CDR2 reads SYDVKM. The CDR3 loop reads CASSRADTQYF. In DNA, the CDR3 is TGTGCCAGCAGCAGGGCAGATACGCAGTATTTT.

The J gene is TRBJ2-2, the V gene TRBV9, with TRBD2 identical over 7 bases. CDR3 size: 15 residues. V lost 2 bases, J lost 5 bases, and 6 bases stayed unmatched. Germline assignment: CDR1 SGDLS and CDR2 YYNGEE. The CDR3 DNA reads TGTGCCAGCAGCGTCGCGGGAGAGGAGACCGGGGAGCTGTTTTTT. Translating gives CASSVAGEETGELFF.

J is TRBJ1-3 and V is TRBV6-1; D unresolved. Trimming shortened V by 0 bases and J by 4 bases, and 7 bases separated the two germline ends. Germline CDR1 is MNHNS and CDR2 is SASEGT. CDR3 length: 14 residues. CDR3 nucleotide sequence: TGTGCCAGCAGTGAAGCGTTTATAGGAAACACCATATATTTT. Translation gives CASSEAFIGNTIYF.

The CDR3, as DNA: TGTGCCAGCATCTCGACAGGGCGCTTCACAGATACGCAGTATTTT. It specifies CASISTGRFTDTQYF. This chain joins TRBV28 and TRBJ2-3; 7 bases map to TRBD1. CDR3 length equals 15 residues. In germline, CDR1 is MDHEN, CDR2 SYDVKM. After removal of 7 bases from V and 2 bases from J, the junction contained 9 bases not matched to a gene.

This rearrangement joins TRBV25-1 to TRBJ1-6; 7 nucleotides align to TRBD1. Germline V lookup: CDR1 MGHDK, CDR2 SYGVNS. The junction had 10 bases not matched to a gene; V was cut back by 1 base and J by 7 bases. This CDR3 is built from 17 residues. The CDR3 sequence: CASSESPRTGPNSPLHF. CDR3 in DNA: TGTGCCAGCAGTGAATCTCCAAGGACAGGTCCAAATTCACCCCTCCACTTT.

V is TRBV6-1 and J is TRBJ2-5; D might be TRBD1 (5 bases). The CDR3 is 14 amino acids. V was cut by 5 bases and J by 2 bases, with 12 bases left in between. From germline, CDR1 is MNHNS and CDR2 SASEGT. CDR3 coding DNA: TGTGCCAGCAGTTATCAGGGTACGCAAGAGACCCAGTACTTC. Protein product: CASSYQGTQETQYF.

The chain is built from TRBV30 and TRBJ2-6; D remains ambiguous. The germline V gene encodes CDR1 GTSNPN and CDR2 SVGIG (reference sequence). Trimming stripped 0 bases from V and 1 base from J, with 7 bases between. The CDR3 covers 15 residues. In DNA form, the CDR3 reads TGTGCCTGGAGTGTAGCTCTATCTGGGGCCAACGTCCTGACTTTC. Translating it yields CAWSVALSGANVLTF.

V gene TRBV28 combines with J gene TRBJ2-7; TRBD1 aligns across 8 bases. The V segment lost 8 bases and the J segment 3 bases; nucleotides outside the gene matches: 0. The CDR3 is 11 amino acids. Per germline, CDR1 MDHEN and CDR2 SYDVKM. In nucleotides, the CDR3 is TGTGCCAGCGGACAGGGCTACGAGCAGTACTTC. It encodes CASGQGYEQYF.

V usage is TRBV10-2 and J usage is TRBJ1-2, with 7 bases matching TRBD1. Germline values: CDR1 WSHSY, CDR2 SAAADI. Losses at the gene ends were 6 bases for V and 5 bases for J; bases not matched to a gene: 9. This CDR3 spans 14 amino acids. In DNA, the CDR3 is TGCGCCAGCAGAAACAGGGGTTTTCCATATGGCTACACCTTC. Translation: CASRNRGFPYGYTF.

The V gene is TRBV15, the J gene TRBJ1-1; no clear D. V lost 0 bases and J lost 5, with 13 bases in between. Germline CDR1 LNHNV, CDR2 YYDKDF (reference sequence). This CDR3 comprises 15 residues. CDR3 sequence reads: CATSRDRRVKTEAFF. CDR3 DNA: TGTGCCACCAGCAGAGATCGTAGGGTAAAGACTGAAGCTTTCTTT.

The chain joins TRBV6-5 to TRBJ1-2; a weak D match, TRBD1 (5 bases). The germline CDR1 and CDR2 sequences are MNHEY and SVGAGI. CDR3 size: 16 residues. Trimming removed 4 bases from V and 5 bases from J, with 20 bases in between. CDR3 coding DNA: TGTGCCAGCAGTTCCCCTTCCATCGGGACCGTATATGGCTACACCTTC. It yields the protein CASSSPSIGTVYGYTF.

In the case of this clone: Other DNA sequences in the sample encode the same CDR3. The rearrangement links TRBV28 to TRBJ2-7; D might be TRBD2 (5 bases). This CDR3 contains 14 residues. Trimming took off 2 bases at V and 4 bases at J, with 12 bases between the two ends. CDR1 is MDHEN, CDR2 SYDVKM, per germline. CDR3 residues: CASSLRRLGYEQYF. DNA of the CDR3: TGTGCCAGCAGTTTACGGAGGCTAGGGTACGAGCAGTACTTC.

The V and J genes are TRBV7-9 and TRBJ2-7; no clear D gene. Germline CDR1 is SEHNR and CDR2 is FQNEAQ (reference sequence). This CDR3 has 13 amino acids. V shed 4 bases and J shed 2 bases, with 9 bases lying between them. Here the CDR3 reads CASSSPYTYEQYF. CDR3 bases: TGTGCCAGCAGCTCCCCATATACCTACGAGCAGTACTTC.

The table lists this clone with a few counts. V usage is TRBV7-9 and J usage is TRBJ2-1, with 14 bases aligning to TRBD2. The V gene's germline CDR1 is SEHNR and CDR2 FQNEAQ (reference sequence). This CDR3 has 17 residues. J was trimmed by 9 bases and V by 0 bases; bases with no gene match: 7. The CDR3 DNA reads TGTGCCAGCAGCTTAGCAGAGACTAGCGGGGGGGCAGGTGAGCAGTTCTTC. Translation: CASSLAETSGGAGEQFF.

J is TRBJ1-6 and V is TRBV19; tentative D call: TRBD1 (6 bases). Germline lookup yields CDR1 LNHDA and CDR2 SQIVND (reference sequence). The length of the CDR3 is 15 residues. The ends were cut back, 2 bases at V and 10 bases at J, with 15 bases in the middle. The CDR3 DNA is TGTGCCAGTAGTATAACAGTCCGGGGGGCCTCACCCCTCCACTTT. This sequence encodes CASSITVRGASPLHF.